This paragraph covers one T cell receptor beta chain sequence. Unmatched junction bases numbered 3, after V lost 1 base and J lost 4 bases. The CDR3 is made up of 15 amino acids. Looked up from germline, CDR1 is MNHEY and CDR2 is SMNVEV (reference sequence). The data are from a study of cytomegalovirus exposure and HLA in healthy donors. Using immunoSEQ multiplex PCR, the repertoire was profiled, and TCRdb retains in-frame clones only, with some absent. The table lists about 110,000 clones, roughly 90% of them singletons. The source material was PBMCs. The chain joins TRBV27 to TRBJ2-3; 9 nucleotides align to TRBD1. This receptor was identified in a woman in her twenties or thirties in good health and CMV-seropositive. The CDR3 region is CASSLLQGAPDTQYF. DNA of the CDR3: TGTGCCAGCAGTTTATTACAGGGGGCCCCAGATACGCAGTATTTT.